The next 18 T cell receptor beta chains were all read from a single sample in a study of early T cells in non-severe SARS-CoV-2 infection. Each CDR3 protein is one row after TCRdb ran MiXCR on the 5' RACE reads. Among tens of thousands of distinct CDR3 sequences listed, 4.6% were seen once. The input for sequencing was whole blood, taken at baseline. All receptors derive from an adult who was a healthcare worker with PCR-confirmed SARS-CoV-2 infection or an uninfected control (not recorded which).

The sample holds many counts of this clonotype. The V gene is TRBV28, the J gene TRBJ2-5; TRBD2 matches 15 bases. V shed 5 bases and J 4 bases; nucleotides not matched to a gene: 5. Germline loops: CDR1 MDHEN, CDR2 SYDVKM. The CDR3 runs 16 residues. CDR3 sequence: CASSLPGLAGGETQYF. Written as DNA, the CDR3 is TGTGCCAGCAGTCTCCCGGGACTAGCGGGGGGAGAGACCCAGTACTTC.

This clonotype was counted only a few times. For the CDR3, the DNA is TGTGCCAGCAGCCAACTATGGGAGGGCCTTGGTGCTTTCTTT. Encoded protein: CASSQLWEGLGAFF. V gene TRBV11-2 combines with J gene TRBJ1-1; D is ambiguous. The CDR3 covers 14 residues. Germline CDR1 and CDR2: SGHAT and FQNNGV. V gave up 5 bases and J gave up 11 bases, with 21 bases separating them. Full variable domain (rest looked up from reference TRBV11-2 and TRBJ1-1): EAGVAQSPRYKIIEKRQSVAFWCNPISGHATLYWYQQILGQGPKLLIQFQNNGVVDDSQLPKDRFSAERLKGVDSTLKIQPAKLEDSAVYLCASSQLWEGLGAFFGQGTRLTVV.

Many counts were recorded for this clonotype. The chain is built from TRBV18 and TRBJ1-1; tentatively, D is TRBD1 (5 bases). Trimming took off 2 bases at V and 7 bases at J, with 20 bases between the two ends. The CDR3 is 16 residues long. Germline assignment: CDR1 KGHSH and CDR2 LQKENI. CDR3: CASSPELFGGKGEAFF. As DNA, the CDR3 is TGTGCCAGCTCACCAGAGCTTTTCGGGGGAAAAGGTGAAGCTTTCTTT.

CDR3 sequence reads: CASSLSSGGNEQFF. CDR3 sequence (DNA): TGTGCCAGCAGCCTTTCTAGCGGGGGCAATGAGCAGTTCTTC. The chain uses TRBV3-1 and TRBJ2-1; 10 nucleotides agree with TRBD2. The J segment lost 6 bases and the V segment lost 4 bases, leaving 3 bases of the junction unmatched. Germline V gene data show CDR1 as LGHDT and CDR2 as YNNKEL (reference sequence). The CDR3 extends over 14 amino acids.

Many counts were recorded for this clonotype. The chain's CDR3 is CASSLVWPGQGDYGYTF. The CDR3 bases are TGTGCCAGCAGCTTAGTTTGGCCCGGACAGGGTGACTATGGCTACACCTTC. V gene TRBV11-2 combines with J gene TRBJ1-2; 8 bases match TRBD1. This CDR3 is built from 17 residues. Germline loops: CDR1 SGHAT, CDR2 FQNNGV. Losses at the gene ends were 1 base for V and 3 bases for J; bases not matched to a gene: 10. Variable domain in full (rest from reference TRBV11-2 and TRBJ1-2): EAGVAQSPRYKIIEKRQSVAFWCNPISGHATLYWYQQILGQGPKLLIQFQNNGVVDDSQLPKDRFSAERLKGVDSTLKIQPAKLEDSAVYLCASSLVWPGQGDYGYTFGSGTRLTVV.

This clonotype was detected many times. The J gene is TRBJ1-1, the V gene TRBV5-1; unclear D gene. Between the trimmed V and J ends, which lost 0 bases and 5 bases, there was a span of 5 bases. This CDR3 is 12 amino acids long. From germline, CDR1 is SGHRS and CDR2 YFSETQ. DNA for the CDR3: TGCGCCAGCAGCTTGGATCGTACTGAAGCTTTCTTT. Translated, it gives CASSLDRTEAFF.

This clonotype was detected ten times or more. The chain employs TRBV6-2 or TRBV6-3 and TRBJ2-7, with TRBD2 identical over 11 bases. J gave up 2 bases and V 5 bases, and 11 bases lay outside the gene matches. The CDR3 consists of 17 residues. Germline V lookup: CDR1 MNHEY, CDR2 SVGEGT. The DNA for the CDR3 is TGTGCCAGCAGTCCTCCCCTACTAGCGGGAGTTGCCTACGAGCAGTACTTC. Translated, it gives CASSPPLLAGVAYEQYF.

This clonotype came up a few times. V and J are TRBV12-2 and TRBJ2-1; the listed D gene, TRBD2, was not tested against the DNA. TRBV12-2 is a listed pseudogene. CDR3 size: 15 residues. The CDR3 loop reads CASRGGLARRNEQFF. The CDR3 DNA reads as TGTGCAAGTCGGGGGGGACTAGCGCGTCGAAATGAGCAGTTCTTC.

This clonotype was observed many times. This rearrangement joins TRBV4-3 to TRBJ2-7; 10 nucleotides line up with TRBD2. Germline V CDR1 and CDR2: LGHNA, YSLEER. CDR3 size: 17 residues. V was clipped by 0 bases and J by 4 bases; unmatched bases: 9. The CDR3 region is CASSQDFVSGGEYEQYF. The CDR3, as DNA: TGCGCCAGCAGCCAAGATTTTGTAAGCGGGGGGGAGTACGAGCAGTACTTC.

This clonotype was observed many times. The chain couples TRBV7-2 to TRBJ1-2; TRBD1 matches at 12 bases. The CDR3 loop spans 14 amino acids. Trimming at V came to 5 bases and at J to 8 bases, leaving 6 bases not matched to a gene. Germline V CDR1 and CDR2: SGHTA, FQGNSA. The CDR3 bases are TGTGCCAGCAGCCTGGGACAGGGGGCTTCCGGCTACACCTTC. Residues: CASSLGQGASGYTF.

Many counts were recorded for this clonotype. V usage is TRBV15 and J usage is TRBJ2-3; TRBD2 aligns across 12 bases. Germline V gives CDR1 LNHNV, CDR2 YYDKDF (reference sequence). The CDR3 spans 19 residues. Trimming cost V 3 bases and J 0 bases; bases outside gene matches: 10. The CDR3 sequence is CATSSPRTSGAPSTDTQYF. As DNA, the CDR3 is TGTGCCACCAGCAGCCCCCGGACTAGCGGGGCGCCTAGCACAGATACGCAGTATTTT.

The sample holds many counts of this clonotype. The chain couples TRBV11-2 to TRBJ1-1, with TRBD1 matching over 7 bases. The CDR3 extends over 15 amino acids. The germline gives CDR1 SGHAT, CDR2 FQNNGV. With V trimmed by 2 bases and J by 5 bases, 8 bases remained unmatched. This chain's CDR3 is CASSLIKGALTEAFF. The CDR3 region has the DNA TGTGCCAGCAGCTTAATAAAGGGGGCATTAACTGAAGCTTTCTTT.

This clonotype was observed at least ten times. The chain has TRBV6-2 or TRBV6-3 and TRBJ1-1; perhaps TRBD1 as D (5 bases). CDR1 MNHEY and CDR2 SVGEGT come from the germline V gene. CDR3 length: 14 residues. Trimming shortened V by 5 bases and J by 0 bases, and 10 bases separated the two germline ends. This CDR3 reads CASSPGGLNTEAFF. The CDR3 coding sequence is TGTGCCAGCAGTCCGGGGGGTTTGAACACTGAAGCTTTCTTT.

The rearrangement uses TRBV10-3 and TRBJ2-7; D possibly corresponds to TRBD1 (6 bases). Trimming took 11 bases from V and 1 from J, leaving 15 bases between them. CDR3 length: 13 amino acids. Germline CDR1 ENHRY, CDR2 SYGVKD. CDR3 region: CAVRQTGSYEQYV. In DNA form, the CDR3 reads TGTGCCGTGAGACAAACAGGGTCCTACGAGCAGTACGTC.

This clonotype showed up many times. The chain is built from TRBV27 and TRBJ2-1; tentative D call: TRBD1 (6 bases). Trimming removed 10 bases at V and 5 bases at J, with 18 bases between. Germline assignment: CDR1 MNHEY and CDR2 SMNVEV (reference sequence). This CDR3 contains 14 residues. The DNA for the CDR3 is TGTGCCACCCAGGGGACCTTAAGAAACAATGAGCAGTTCTTC. Translation: CATQGTLRNNEQFF.

This clonotype appeared once. This rearrangement joins TRBV12-3 or TRBV12-4 to TRBJ2-1; 9 bases agree with TRBD2. V lost 5 bases, J lost 3 bases, and 2 bases stayed unmatched. This CDR3 is 14 amino acids long. The CDR3 sequence: CASSVSGGYNEQFF. For the CDR3, the DNA is TGTGCCAGCAGTGTTAGCGGGGGCTACAATGAGCAGTTCTTC.

The table lists this clonotype with many counts. V and J are TRBV18 and TRBJ1-2; D not certain. The CDR3 has 14 amino acids. Between the trimmed V and J ends, which lost 0 bases and 2 bases, there was a span of 7 bases. Germline loops: CDR1 KGHSH, CDR2 LQKENI. This chain's CDR3 is CASSPPGRNYGYTF. In DNA, the CDR3 is TGTGCCAGCTCACCACCGGGAAGGAACTATGGCTACACCTTC.

In its sample, this clonotype was seen once. The J gene is TRBJ1-2, the V gene TRBV7-3; D may be TRBD1 (5 bases). Per the germline V gene, CDR1 is SGHTA and CDR2 is FQGTGA. The V and J ends lost 5 bases and 2 bases respectively, with 21 bases between them. This CDR3 is 17 amino acids long. CDR3 protein: CASSDHPAGEGNYGYTF. In DNA form, the CDR3 reads TGTGCCAGCAGCGACCACCCTGCCGGGGAGGGGAACTATGGCTACACCTTC.